This T cell receptor (beta chain) is drawn from a study of type 1 regulatory T cells. The overall study: This in vitro CD4 product, T-allo10, is enriched for Tr1 cells and alloantigen-specific.

The CDR3 contains 12 residues. The germline V gene encodes CDR1 MDHEN and CDR2 SYDVKM. The V gene lost 2 bases and the J gene lost 8 bases, with 10 bases spanning the gap. Of note for this clonotype: Its antigen is undetermined.

Graft donor-derived T-allo10 cells were described as host-alloantigen-specific, anergic, and alloantigen-specifically suppressive. Using its own MiXCR run on the reads, TCRdb lists one record per CDR3 protein. The profile shows some 22,000 distinct CDR3 sequences, 72% of them singletons. The TCR was taken from a human donor in good health. The rearrangement links TRBV28 to TRBJ2-7; D remains unclear. The sample comprised cultured T cells, either the whole culture or a sorted T cell fraction (not recorded which). Subset noted: Tr1-enriched cell product generated in vitro against host alloantigens. CDR3 sequence (DNA): TGTGCCAGCAGTTTACCGGTCTCCAAGCAGTACTTC. It yields the protein CASSLPVSKQYF.